The subject of this entry is one TCR beta chain. This clonotype has ten or more counts. Its antigen is still unknown. No qualities accompany the bases; no much larger clone lies one base away. V sheds 1 base and J sheds 0 bases, leaving 4 bases between their ends. Counted from cysteine to phenylalanine, this CDR3 has 14 amino acids. Only the CDR3 portion is preserved as DNA: 42 bases, with reading frame beginning at the first base. Based on the germline V gene, the CDR1 and CDR2 sequences are SGHAT and FQNNGV. The data belong to a study of T cells in Graves' hyperthyroidism and ophthalmopathy (dated by TCRdb to between 2019 and 2020). In the study overall: Peripheral blood samples were taken at the time of initial diagnosis, prior to any treatment. Following sampling, methimazole starting at 30 mg daily was given to hyperthyroidism patients, and high-dose intravenous methylprednisolone was given to ophthalmopathy patients. TCR Vbeta CDR3 sequencing of 120 to 150 peripheral blood samples (fewer than 45 ophthalmopathy, 75 hyperthyroidism and around 17 progressor patients) is reported in the paper. To identify TCR V-J signatures that set the groups apart, the researchers used a discovery cohort of more than 95 patients, made up of around 40 with Graves' ophthalmopathy and some 60 with stable Graves' hyperthyroidism. Whether ophthalmopathy could be predicted prospectively was tested in an independent validation cohort made up of roughly 19 hyperthyroidism patients plus 17 patients who later progressed to ophthalmopathy. In roughly six Graves' hyperthyroidism patients, the study also compared T-cell repertoires from thyroid tissue with T-cell repertoires from blood. The 75 to 100 discovery patients were randomly split 7:3 into training and test sets.

The hyperthyroidism patients were between 18 and 65 years old and newly diagnosed, with a disease duration of less than 2 months. Exclusion was applied to patients with uncontrolled infections, other autoimmune diseases, pregnancy or lactation. Clinical symptoms, serum thyroxine and TRAb, thyroid ultrasound, and orbital computed tomography formed the basis for the diagnoses. Blood from progressor patients was drawn when they were first diagnosed with hyperthyroidism, before any ophthalmopathy symptoms appeared. PBMCs were separated from 10 ml of fresh peripheral blood using Ficoll-Paque density gradient centrifugation. Progressor patients were first diagnosed with Graves' hyperthyroidism and then developed ophthalmopathy during follow-up. Total RNA was extracted with Trizol reagent, and quality was checked on an Agilent 2100 Bioanalyzer. The TCR beta CDR3 regions were amplified from RNA transcripts. The TCR CDR3 was subjected to a first round of RT-PCR using the HTBI primer set and the Qiagen OneStep RT-PCR kit. Libraries were constructed in a second round of multiplex PCR, after which size selection and purification were performed. Libraries were sequenced paired-end with 100 bp reads on an Illumina HiSeq2000. As for the original processing: SOAPnuke was used to process the raw data, with reads discarded if the reads contained adapters or uncalled bases, had a mean Phred below 15, or lacked an exact constant-primer or identifier match. High-quality paired reads were merged with COPE v1.2.5, and unique nucleotide sequences were defined as clonotypes. Clonotypes were aligned to IMGT TRBV, TRBD and TRBJ reference segments using MiTCR v1.1. Only V-J combinations with frequency above 0.0001, covering roughly 99% of repertoires, were analysed. A TCS score was defined as the ratio of F50 (clonal expansion) to E x V (chaos), with BLOSUM62-based TCRdist applied between CDR3 peptides within each V-J. Welch's t-statistics and random forest reduced just over 500 V-J features to fewer than 15, which were used in a naive Bayes classifier (R e1071). TCRdb ran its own pipeline on the public reads, namely fastp trimming at Q25 and MiXCR clone calling, and kept in-frame beta chains. Each record represents a unique CDR3 protein, reported with the most common genes and DNA among its rows. The V and J calls reflect TCRdb's pipeline rather than the authors' work. The sample table shows around 700,000 distinct CDR3 sequences, and around 20% are seen once. 16% of the sample is held by the ten biggest clonotypes.

Overall study results and their limits: In validation, the model predicted progression to ophthalmopathy with roughly 66% sensitivity and less than 75% specificity, a median of approximately 6.7 months before onset. Ophthalmopathy was separated from stable hyperthyroidism by a 13 V-J signature model, with around 90% sensitivity and 81% to 82% specificity obtained in cross-validation and 80%/75% obtained in testing. Blood samples also contained most of the expanded thyroid clonotypes (frequency above 0.001), which suggests that blood repertoires may reflect thyroid immune responses. No statistical method was used to fix the sample size in advance, and group allocation was not hidden from the investigators.

The sequence was obtained from a woman aged 45-65 years with Graves' hyperthyroidism that later progressed to Graves' ophthalmopathy. The sequence links TRBV11-2 to TRBJ1-5; the D gene identity is not certain. The sample consisted of blood. The nucleotides read TGTGCCAGCAGCTTAGTGTCTAGCAATCAGCCCCAGCATTTT. This encodes CASSLVSSNQPQHF.